These 16 T cell receptor beta chains were all obtained from the same sample, sequenced in a study of CD8 T cells in Susac syndrome. RNA amounts of about 0.45 to 1 ug underwent reverse transcription with random hexamers. TCRdb re-analysed the immunoSEQ multiplex PCR reads in MiXCR, keeping a single row per CDR3 protein. The table shows about 200,000 distinct CDR3 sequences, with roughly 91% occurring only once. Sequenced material: CD4+ T cells from PBMCs. These TCRs come from a human donor with Susac syndrome.

The chain links TRBV6-5 to TRBJ1-2; 9 positions match TRBD1. Losses at the gene ends were 6 bases for V and 7 bases for J; bases not matched to a gene: 6. Per the germline V gene, CDR1 is MNHEY and CDR2 is SVGAGI. The CDR3 covers 13 residues. This CDR3 reads CASRPGTGPGYTF. CDR3 DNA sequence: TGTGCCAGCAGACCTGGGACAGGGCCTGGCTACACCTTC.

This chain joins TRBV5-1 and TRBJ1-2; D is possibly TRBD1 (5 bases). Germline V gives CDR1 SGHRS, CDR2 YFSETQ. The V gene lost 5 bases and the J gene lost 0 bases, with 8 bases spanning the gap. The length of the CDR3 is 13 residues. The CDR3 coding sequence is TGCGCCAGCAGACTGACAGCTAACTATGGCTACACCTTC. It codes for CASRLTANYGYTF.

The genes are TRBV24-1 and TRBJ2-1, with 9 bases fitting TRBD2. In germline, CDR1 is KGHDR, CDR2 SFDVKD. The CDR3 covers 15 residues. V lost 4 bases and J lost 2; bases outside the gene matches: 2. The CDR3 nucleotides read TGTGCCACCAGTGACTGGACTAGCGCCTACAATGAGCAGTTCTTC. This gives the protein CATSDWTSAYNEQFF.

This chain joins TRBV5-1 and TRBJ2-1; 13 bases fit TRBD2. Trimming removed 4 bases from V and 4 bases from J; junction bases left unmatched: 5. CDR1 is SGHRS and CDR2 is YFSETQ in the germline V gene. The CDR3 is 16 residues long. CDR3 protein: CASSGGLAGNYNEQFF. CDR3 DNA sequence: TGCGCCAGCAGCGGGGGACTAGCGGGGAATTACAATGAGCAGTTCTTC.

The chain has TRBV19 and TRBJ2-7; TRBD2 might be the D (6 bases). CDR1 and CDR2 (germline): LNHDA, SQIVND (reference sequence). The CDR3 covers 14 residues. V lost 5 bases, J lost 3 bases, and 14 bases lay in between. CDR3 protein: CASSQEGSSYEQYF. CDR3 nucleotides: TGTGCCAGTAGTCAGGAGGGTAGCAGCTACGAGCAGTACTTC.

The V call is TRBV5-1, the J call TRBJ2-3; 9 bases line up with TRBD2. This CDR3 spans 15 amino acids. Germline V gives CDR1 SGHRS, CDR2 YFSETQ. Trimming took 2 bases from V and 4 from J; bases not matched to a gene: 5. DNA of the CDR3: TGCGCCAGCAGCTTAGCAGCGGGGGGAGCAGATACGCAGTATTTT. Its protein is CASSLAAGGADTQYF.

This chain joins TRBV9 and TRBJ1-1; no firm D call. Trimming removed 0 bases from V and 10 bases from J, with 7 bases in between. Germline values: CDR1 SGDLS, CDR2 YYNGEE. The CDR3 is made up of 11 amino acids. The CDR3 bases are TGTGCCAGCAGCGTAGTAGGTCCAGCTTTCTTT. Translation: CASSVVGPAFF. The full variable domain, with the rest looked up from reference TRBV9 and TRBJ1-1, is DSGVTQTPKHLITATGQRVTLRCSPRSGDLSVYWYQQSLDQGLQFLIQYYNGEERAKGNILERFSAQQFPDLHSELNLSSLELGDSALYFCASSVVGPAFFGQGTRLTVV.

This clonotype was counted a single time. This sequence joins TRBV7-2 and TRBJ2-1; TRBD1 matches 8 bases. This CDR3 comprises 12 residues. Germline-derived CDR1 and CDR2 are SGHTA and FQGNSA. With V trimmed by 5 bases and J by 12 bases, 6 bases remained unmatched. Written as DNA, the CDR3 is TGTGCCAGCAGCAGTAGCGGACAGGGGCAGTTCTTC. Translation: CASSSSGQGQFF. The complete variable domain, with remaining parts taken from reference TRBV7-2 and TRBJ2-1, reads GAGVSQSPSNKVTEKGKDVELRCDPISGHTALYWYRQSLGQGLEFLIYFQGNSAPDKSGLPSDRFSAERTGGSVSTLTIQRTQQEDSAVYLCASSSSGQGQFFGPGTRLTVL.

The gene calls are TRBV27 and TRBJ1-5, with TRBD1 matching over 9 bases. Germline CDR1 is MNHEY and CDR2 is SMNVEV (reference sequence). J was trimmed by 6 bases and V by 6 bases; bases with no gene match: 12. CDR3 length: 16 amino acids. Here the CDR3 DNA reads TGTGCCAGCAGCGGCCTGGGGACAGGGAGTGGTCAGCCCCAGCATTTT. Translated: CASSGLGTGSGQPQHF.

J is TRBJ2-3 and V is TRBV20-1, with D maybe TRBD2 (6 bases). Germline assignment: CDR1 DFQATT and CDR2 SNEGSKA (reference sequence). The CDR3 totals 15 residues. The V end lost 1 base, the J end lost 4 bases, and 15 bases lay between the germline ends. The CDR3 region is CSARGSARRADTQYF. The CDR3 DNA is TGCAGTGCTAGAGGTTCGGCCCGGAGGGCAGATACGCAGTATTTT.

This sequence joins TRBV3-1 and TRBJ2-7; 11 bases match TRBD2. CDR1 LGHDT and CDR2 YNNKEL come from the germline V gene (reference sequence). CDR3 length: 17 residues. Unmatched junction bases numbered 11, after V lost 0 bases and J lost 7 bases. DNA for the CDR3: TGTGCCAGCAGCCAAGAGGGACTAGCGGTTACAGTCAGGGAGCAGTACTTC. It specifies CASSQEGLAVTVREQYF.

This rearrangement joins TRBV2 to TRBJ2-3; D may be TRBD1 or TRBD2 (5 bases each). Trimming removed 8 bases from V and 0 bases from J, with 12 bases in between. CDR3 length: 14 amino acids. Germline loops: CDR1 SNHLY, CDR2 FYNNEI. The CDR3 DNA is TGTGCCAGCGGGACCTGGACTAGCACAGATACGCAGTATTTT. It codes for CASGTWTSTDTQYF.

The chain couples TRBV13 to TRBJ1-1; TRBD1 might be the D (5 bases). Germline V CDR1 and CDR2: PRHDT, FYEKMQ (reference sequence). The V end lost 3 bases, the J end lost 3 bases, and 11 bases lay between the germline ends. This CDR3 has 14 amino acids. For the CDR3, the DNA is TGTGCCAGCAGCTTCAGGGCCGCGGACACTGAAGCTTTCTTT. Amino acids: CASSFRAADTEAFF.

This clonotype showed up just a few times. The rearrangement joins TRBV4-2 to TRBJ1-4; TRBD1 matches at 9 bases. V lost 6 bases, J lost 5 bases, and 4 bases stayed unmatched. Germline CDR1 and CDR2: LGHNA and YNFKEQ. The CDR3 extends over 14 amino acids. The CDR3 coding sequence is TGTGCCAGCAGGCCGGGACAGGGCAATGAAAAACTGTTTTTT. This gives the protein CASRPGQGNEKLFF.

The genes are TRBV28 and TRBJ1-1; maybe TRBD1 (6 bases). This CDR3 contains 15 residues. CDR1 and CDR2 from the germline V gene are MDHEN and SYDVKM. The V end was cut by 3 bases, the J end by 0 bases, with 11 bases between. CDR3 sequence (DNA): TGTGCCAGCAGTTTGTCCGGGGGCCTGAACACTGAAGCTTTCTTT. This encodes CASSLSGGLNTEAFF.

The rearrangement joins TRBV20-1 to TRBJ1-4, with D uncertain. Germline-derived CDR1 and CDR2 are DFQATT and SNEGSKA (reference sequence). Trimming took off 0 bases at V and 8 bases at J, with 10 bases between the two ends. The CDR3 consists of 13 residues. The CDR3 region has the DNA TGCAGTGCTAGAGATTACTGGGAGGAAAAACTGTTTTTT. Translation: CSARDYWEEKLFF.